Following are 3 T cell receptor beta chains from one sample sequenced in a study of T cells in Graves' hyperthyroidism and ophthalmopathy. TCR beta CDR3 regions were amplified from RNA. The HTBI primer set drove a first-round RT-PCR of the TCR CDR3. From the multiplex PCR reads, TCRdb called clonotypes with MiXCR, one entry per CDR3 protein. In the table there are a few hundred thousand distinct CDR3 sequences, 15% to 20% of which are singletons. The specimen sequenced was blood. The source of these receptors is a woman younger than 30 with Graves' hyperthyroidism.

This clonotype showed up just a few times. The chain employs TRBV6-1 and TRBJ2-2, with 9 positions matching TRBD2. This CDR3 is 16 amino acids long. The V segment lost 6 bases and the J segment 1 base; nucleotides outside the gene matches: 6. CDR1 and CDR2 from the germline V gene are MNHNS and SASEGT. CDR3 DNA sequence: TGTGCCAGCAGATCCACAGCGGGGGGGAACACCGGGGAGCTGTTTTTT. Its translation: CASRSTAGGNTGELFF.

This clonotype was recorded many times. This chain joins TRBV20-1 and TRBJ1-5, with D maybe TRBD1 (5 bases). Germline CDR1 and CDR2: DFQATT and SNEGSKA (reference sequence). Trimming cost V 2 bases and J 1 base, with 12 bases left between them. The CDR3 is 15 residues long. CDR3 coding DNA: TGCAGTGCTAGAACAAACAGGCGAAGCAATCAGCCCCAGCATTTT. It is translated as CSARTNRRSNQPQHF.

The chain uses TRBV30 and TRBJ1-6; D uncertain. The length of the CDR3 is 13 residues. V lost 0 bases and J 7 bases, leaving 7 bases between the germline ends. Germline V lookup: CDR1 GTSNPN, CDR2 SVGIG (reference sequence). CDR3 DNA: TGTGCCTGGAGTGTACCGGGCAATTCACCCCTCCACTTT. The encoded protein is CAWSVPGNSPLHF.